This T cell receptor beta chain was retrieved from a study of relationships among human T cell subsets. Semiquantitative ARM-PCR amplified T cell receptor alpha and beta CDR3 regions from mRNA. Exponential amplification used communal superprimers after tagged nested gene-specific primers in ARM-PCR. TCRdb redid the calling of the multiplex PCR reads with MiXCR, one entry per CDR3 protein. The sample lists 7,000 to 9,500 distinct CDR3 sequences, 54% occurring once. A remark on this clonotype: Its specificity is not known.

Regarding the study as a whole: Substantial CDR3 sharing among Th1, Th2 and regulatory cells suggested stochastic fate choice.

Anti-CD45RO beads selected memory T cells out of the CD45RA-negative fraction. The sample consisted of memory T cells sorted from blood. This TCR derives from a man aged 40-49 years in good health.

The CDR3: CASSLESGYGQPQHF. The CDR3 nucleotides are TGCGCCAGCAGCTTGGAGTCGGGGTACGGTCAGCCCCAGCATTTT. The chain links TRBV5-1 to TRBJ1-5; no reliable D call. CDR1 and CDR2 from the germline V gene are SGHRS and YFSETQ. Trimming took 0 bases from V and 6 from J, leaving 13 bases between them. The CDR3 length is 15 residues.